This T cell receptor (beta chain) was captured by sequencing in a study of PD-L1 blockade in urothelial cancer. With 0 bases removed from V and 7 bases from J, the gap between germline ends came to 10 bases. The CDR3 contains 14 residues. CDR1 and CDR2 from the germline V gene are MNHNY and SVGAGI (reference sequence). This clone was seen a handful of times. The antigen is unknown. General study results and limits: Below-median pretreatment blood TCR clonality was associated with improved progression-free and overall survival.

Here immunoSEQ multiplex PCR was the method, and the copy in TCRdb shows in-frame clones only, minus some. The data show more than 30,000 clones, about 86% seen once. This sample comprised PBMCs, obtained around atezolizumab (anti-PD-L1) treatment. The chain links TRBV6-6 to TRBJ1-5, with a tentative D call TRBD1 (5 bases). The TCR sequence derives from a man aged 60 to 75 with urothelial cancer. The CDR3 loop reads CASSYSGQLQPQHF. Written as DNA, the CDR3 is TGTGCCAGCAGTTACTCAGGACAATTACAGCCCCAGCATTTT.